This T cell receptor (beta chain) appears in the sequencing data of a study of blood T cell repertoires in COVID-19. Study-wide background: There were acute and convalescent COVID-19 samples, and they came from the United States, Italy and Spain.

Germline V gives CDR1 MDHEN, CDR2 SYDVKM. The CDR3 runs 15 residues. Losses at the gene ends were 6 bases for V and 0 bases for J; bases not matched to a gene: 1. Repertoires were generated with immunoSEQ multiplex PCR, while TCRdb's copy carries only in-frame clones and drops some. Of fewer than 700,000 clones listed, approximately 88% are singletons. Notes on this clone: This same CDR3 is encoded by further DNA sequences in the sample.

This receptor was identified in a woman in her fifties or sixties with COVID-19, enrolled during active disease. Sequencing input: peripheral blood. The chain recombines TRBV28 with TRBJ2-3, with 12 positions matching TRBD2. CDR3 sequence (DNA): TGTGCCAGCAGACTAGCGGGGGGTAGCACAGATACGCAGTATTTT. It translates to CASRLAGGSTDTQYF. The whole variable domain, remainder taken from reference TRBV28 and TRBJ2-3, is DVKVTQSSRYLVKRTGEKVFLECVQDMDHENMFWYRQDPGLGLRLIYFSYDVKMKEKGDIPEGYSVSREKKERFSLILESASTNQTSMYLCASRLAGGSTDTQYFGPGTRLTVL.